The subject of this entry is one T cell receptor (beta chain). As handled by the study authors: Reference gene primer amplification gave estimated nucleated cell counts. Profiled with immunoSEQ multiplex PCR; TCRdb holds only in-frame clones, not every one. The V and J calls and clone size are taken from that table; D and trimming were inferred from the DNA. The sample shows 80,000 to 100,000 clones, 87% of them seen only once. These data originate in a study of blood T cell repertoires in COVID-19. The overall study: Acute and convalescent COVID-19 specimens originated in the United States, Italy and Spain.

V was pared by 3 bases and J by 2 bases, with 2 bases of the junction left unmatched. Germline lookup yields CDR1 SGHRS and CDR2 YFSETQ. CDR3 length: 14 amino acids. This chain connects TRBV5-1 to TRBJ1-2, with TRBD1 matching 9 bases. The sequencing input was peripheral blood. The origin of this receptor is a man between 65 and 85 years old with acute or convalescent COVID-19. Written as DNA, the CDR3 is TGCGCCAGCAGCTCCGGACAGGGGAACTATGGCTACACCTTC. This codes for CASSSGQGNYGYTF.